These T cell receptor beta chains were read from a single sample in a study of blood T cell repertoires in COVID-19. Clones were read by immunoSEQ multiplex PCR, and TCRdb kept only the in-frame ones, dropping some. The sample lists fewer than 100,000 clones, about 80% occurring once. Source material: peripheral blood. The receptors were gathered from a woman in her sixties or seventies with acute or convalescent COVID-19. Each CDR3 is given with its conserved first and last residue. The D gene is left open where the match is weak. Clone sizes are given selectively: once, few, many, or a class where the clone is expanded.

v_gene,d_gene,j_gene,abundance,CDR3aa,CDR3nt
TRBV19,-,TRBJ2-4,-,CASSISRTRQLAKNIQYF,TGTGCCAGTAGTATATCCCGGACAAGGCAACTAGCCAAAAACATTCAGTACTTC
TRBV6-5,TRBD1,TRBJ1-1,once,CASTRQGEAFF,TGTGCCAGCACCCGACAGGGGGAAGCTTTCTTT
TRBV10-3,TRBD1,TRBJ1-5,-,CAIREGADQPQHF,TGTGCCATCAGGGAGGGGGCTGATCAGCCCCAGCATTTT
TRBV7-2,-,TRBJ2-2,-,CASSKDSGSYTGELFF,TGTGCCAGCAGCAAAGACAGTGGTTCATATACCGGGGAGCTGTTTTTT
TRBV5-5,TRBD1,TRBJ2-2,-,CASSLVAGGNTGELFF,TGTGCCAGCAGCTTGGTGGCAGGGGGGAACACCGGGGAGCTGTTTTTT
TRBV6-6,-,TRBJ1-1,-,CASSGMNTEAFF,TGTGCCAGCAGCGGTATGAACACTGAAGCTTTCTTT
TRBV3-1/TRBV3-2,-,TRBJ2-2,-,CASSPLRGTGELFF,TGTGCCAGCAGCCCCCTGAGGGGGACCGGGGAGCTGTTTTTT
TRBV11-3,-,TRBJ1-1,few,CASSLGQYTEAFF,TGTGCCAGCAGCTTAGGACAGTACACTGAAGCTTTCTTT
TRBV6-1,-,TRBJ1-5,many,CASSEVLSGAGYQPQHF,TGTGCCAGCAGTGAGGTTCTATCAGGGGCCGGATATCAGCCCCAGCATTTT
TRBV5-6,-,TRBJ2-7,-,CASSLGRGSSLEQYF,TGTGCCAGCAGCTTGGGCAGGGGCAGTTCCCTGGAGCAGTACTTC
TRBV7-2,-,TRBJ2-3,-,CASSFSTDTQYF,TGTGCCAGCAGCTTCTCCACAGATACGCAGTATTTT